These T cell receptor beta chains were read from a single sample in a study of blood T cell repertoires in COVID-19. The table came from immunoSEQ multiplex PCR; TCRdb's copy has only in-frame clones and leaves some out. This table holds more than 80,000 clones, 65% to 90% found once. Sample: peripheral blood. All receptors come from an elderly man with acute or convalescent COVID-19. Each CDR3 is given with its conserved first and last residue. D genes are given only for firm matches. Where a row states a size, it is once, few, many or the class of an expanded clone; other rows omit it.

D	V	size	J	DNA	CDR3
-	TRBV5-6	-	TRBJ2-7	TGTGCCAGCAGCTCGCCGGGACTGGCGGAGTACGAGCAGTACTTC	CASSSPGLAEYEQYF
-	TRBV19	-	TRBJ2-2	TGTGCCAGTACCCGCGGGACGTATACCGGGGAGCTGTTTTTT	CASTRGTYTGELFF
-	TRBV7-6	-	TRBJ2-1	TGTGCCAGCAGCAAGGGGGATGAGCAGTTCTTC	CASSKGDEQFF
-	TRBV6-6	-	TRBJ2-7	TGTGCCAGCAGGGAGGTGCCGATAGCCTACGAGCAGTACTTC	CASREVPIAYEQYF
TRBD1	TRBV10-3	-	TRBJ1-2	TGTGCCATCAGTGAGGACAGGGTAGTTGGCTACACCTTC	CAISEDRVVGYTF
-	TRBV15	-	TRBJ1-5	TGTGCCACCAGCAGAGATTCGGGAGGATCTGGACAGCCCCAGCATTTT	CATSRDSGGSGQPQHF
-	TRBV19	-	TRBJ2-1	TGTGCCAGTAGTATAGGGGGGGGCGCATACAATGAGCAGTTCTTC	CASSIGGGAYNEQFF
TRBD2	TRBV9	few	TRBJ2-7	TGTGCCAGCAGCTACACCGGGACTAGCGGATACGAGCAGTACTTC	CASSYTGTSGYEQYF
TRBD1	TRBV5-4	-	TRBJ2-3	TGTGCCAGCAGCTTGGGACCCCCGATAGGGGGCGCAGGGACAGATACGCAGTATTTT	CASSLGPPIGGAGTDTQYF
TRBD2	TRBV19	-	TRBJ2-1	TGTGCCAGTAGTGGCGGGACTAGCGGGAATGAGCAGTTCTTC	CASSGGTSGNEQFF
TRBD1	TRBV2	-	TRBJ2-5	TGTGCCAGCAGTCCGACAGGGGCCCAAGGGGGGACCCAGTACTTC	CASSPTGAQGGTQYF
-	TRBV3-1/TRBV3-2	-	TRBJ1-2	TGTGCCAGCAGCCAAGTCGGAGGCCTCTATGGCTACACCTTC	CASSQVGGLYGYTF
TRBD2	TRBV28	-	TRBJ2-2	TGTGCCAGCAGTTTATTGGGGACTAGCGGGGGGCTCGGGGAGCTGTTTTTT	CASSLLGTSGGLGELFF
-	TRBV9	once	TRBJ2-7	TGTGCCAGCAGCGAAAATCCCGGGTCCTACGAGCAGTACTTC	CASSENPGSYEQYF
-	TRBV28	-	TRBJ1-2	TGTGCCAGCAGGTCCGGGGGCTATGGCTACACCTTC	CASRSGGYGYTF
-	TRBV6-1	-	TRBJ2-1	TGTGCCAGCAGTGGGTCTCTTTGGCCTAGCGACAACAATGAGCAGTTCTTC	CASSGSLWPSDNNEQFF
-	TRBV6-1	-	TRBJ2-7	TGTGCCAGCAGTGAAGGCGGGACCTACGAGCAGTACTTC	CASSEGGTYEQYF
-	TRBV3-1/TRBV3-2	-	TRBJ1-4	TGTGCCAGCAGCCCGCGGCAGACCCCTAATGAAAAACTGTTTTTT	CASSPRQTPNEKLFF
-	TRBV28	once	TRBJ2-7	TGTGCCAGCAGTCTTATATTCAGGGGCGAGCAGTACTTC	CASSLIFRGEQYF
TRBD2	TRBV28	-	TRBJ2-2	TGTGCCAGCAGCCCGGGACTAGCGGGATCCGGGGAGCTGTTTTTT	CASSPGLAGSGELFF
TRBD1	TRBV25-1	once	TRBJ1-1	TGTGCCAGCAGTGACAGGGGGCGAACTGAAGCTTTCTTT	CASSDRGRTEAFF
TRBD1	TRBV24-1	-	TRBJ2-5	TGTGCCACCAGTGATTCTTCCGGACAGGGGCTCGGAGAGACCCAGTACTTC	CATSDSSGQGLGETQYF
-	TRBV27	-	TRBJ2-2	TGTGCCAGCAAACAGGGAGTGCTGGGGAGCCTAACCGGGGAGCTGTTTTTT	CASKQGVLGSLTGELFF
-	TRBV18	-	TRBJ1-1	TGTGCCAGCTCACCACCATCCCGGGCAGGGAGGGCTGAAGCTTTCTTT	CASSPPSRAGRAEAFF
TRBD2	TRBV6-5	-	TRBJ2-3	TGTGCCAGCTCAGGACTAGCTAGCACAGATACGCAGTATTTT	CASSGLASTDTQYF
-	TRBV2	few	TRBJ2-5	TGTGCCAGCAGTCCCGACAGGGACTCATGGACCCAGTACTTC	CASSPDRDSWTQYF
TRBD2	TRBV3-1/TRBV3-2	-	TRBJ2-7	TGTGCCAGCAGCCAGAGGGGACTAGCGGGAGAGTACGAGCAGTACTTC	CASSQRGLAGEYEQYF
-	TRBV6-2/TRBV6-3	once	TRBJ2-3	TGTGCCAGCAGTTCTAGCACAGATACGCAGTATTTT	CASSSSTDTQYF
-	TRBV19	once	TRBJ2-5	TGTGCCAGTAGTATATCTCGGACTACCCAAGAGACCCAGTACTTC	CASSISRTTQETQYF
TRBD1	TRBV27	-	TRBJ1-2	TGTGCCAGCAGGGATAGGACAGGTTACTATGGCTACACCTTC	CASRDRTGYYGYTF
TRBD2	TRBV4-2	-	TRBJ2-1	TGTGCCAGCAGCCTGCAAAGTAGCGGGCCTAGCTCCTACAATGAGCAGTTCTTC	CASSLQSSGPSSYNEQFF
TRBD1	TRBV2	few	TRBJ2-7	TGTGCCAGCAGTGAGCGAGGGGGCCACTCCTCCTACGAGCAGTACTTC	CASSERGGHSSYEQYF
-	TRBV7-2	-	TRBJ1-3	TGTGCCAGCAGCCCCCGGTCGGGGGCTGGAAACACCATATATTTT	CASSPRSGAGNTIYF
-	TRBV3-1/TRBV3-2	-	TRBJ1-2	TGTGCCAGCAGCCAAGATTTGTTGGCAGGACAGCTATATGGCTACACCTTC	CASSQDLLAGQLYGYTF
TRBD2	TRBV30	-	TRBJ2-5	TGTGCCTGGAGTCTGACTAGCGGGTCTCAAGAGACCCAGTACTTC	CAWSLTSGSQETQYF
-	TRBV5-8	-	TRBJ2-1	TGTGCCAGCAGCTTGGCGGCAGGGCCCCCCTACAATGAGCAGTTCTTC	CASSLAAGPPYNEQFF
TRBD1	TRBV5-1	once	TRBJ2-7	TGCGCCAGCAGCTTGGGGGGACAGGGAGACGAGCAGTACTTC	CASSLGGQGDEQYF
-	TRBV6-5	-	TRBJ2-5	TGTGCCAGCAGTTCCGACCAAGAGACCCAGTACTTC	CASSSDQETQYF
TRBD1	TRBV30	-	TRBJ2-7	TGTGCCTGGAGCCGGGGACAGGGGACGTACGAGCAGTACTTC	CAWSRGQGTYEQYF
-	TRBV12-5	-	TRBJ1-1	TGTGCTAGTGGGCGGGGGCTGGGCACTGAAGCTTTCTTT	CASGRGLGTEAFF
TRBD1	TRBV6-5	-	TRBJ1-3	TGTGCCAGCAGCTTCGACAGGGGGCGAAGAAACACCATATATTTT	CASSFDRGRRNTIYF
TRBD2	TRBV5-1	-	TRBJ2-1	TGCGCCAGCAGGCGGACTAGCGGGAGGGATAGATTCAATGAGCAGTTCTTC	CASRRTSGRDRFNEQFF
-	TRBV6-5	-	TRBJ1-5	TGTGCCAGCAGACAACAGGGAGACAATCAGCCCCAGCATTTT	CASRQQGDNQPQHF
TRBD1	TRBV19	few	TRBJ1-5	TGTGCCAGTGCCGGGACAGGGATGGCGGAGCCCCAGCATTTT	CASAGTGMAEPQHF
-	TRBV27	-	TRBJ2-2	TGTGCCAGCTTTAGCGGCGCCACCGGGGAGCTGTTTTTT	CASFSGATGELFF
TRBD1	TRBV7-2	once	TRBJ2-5	TGTGCCAGCAGCCCTGTGGGACAGGGGGTGACCCAGTACTTC	CASSPVGQGVTQYF
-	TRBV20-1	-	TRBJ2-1	TGCAGTGCTAGTCCGGCACAGCTATACAATGAGCAGTTCTTC	CSASPAQLYNEQFF
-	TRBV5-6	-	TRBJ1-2	TGTGCCAGCAGCTTGGCCGGTTATAGCAATGGCTACACCTTC	CASSLAGYSNGYTF
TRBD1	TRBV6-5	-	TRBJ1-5	TGTGCCAGCAGCGTTCAGGGGGATCAGCCCCAGCATTTT	CASSVQGDQPQHF
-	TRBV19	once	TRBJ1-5	TGTGCCAGTAGATCATCAGGGATCGGCAATCAGCCCCAGCATTTT	CASRSSGIGNQPQHF
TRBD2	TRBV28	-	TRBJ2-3	TGTGCCAGCAGTTTGGGACTAGCGGGACGCACAGATACGCAGTATTTT	CASSLGLAGRTDTQYF
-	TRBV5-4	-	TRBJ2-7	TGTGCCAGCAGCTTGCGGGGACTTTACGAGCAGTACTTC	CASSLRGLYEQYF
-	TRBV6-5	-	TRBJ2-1	TGTGCCAGCAAGGAGCGCAGGGGTGAGCAGTTCTTC	CASKERRGEQFF
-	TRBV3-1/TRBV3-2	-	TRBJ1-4	TGTGCCAGCAGCCCCGGATCCGGAGGAAAACTGTTTTTT	CASSPGSGGKLFF
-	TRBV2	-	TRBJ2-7	TGTGCCAGCAGTGAACTCGCTCAGAACGAGCAGTACTTC	CASSELAQNEQYF